These T cell receptor beta chains were read from a single sample in a study of blood T cell repertoires in COVID-19. Assay: immunoSEQ multiplex PCR; the TCRdb copy retains only in-frame clones and omits some. The sample has about 190,000 clones, roughly 80% seen once. The sequencing sample was made of peripheral blood. The receptors were gathered from a woman between 55 and 75 years old with COVID-19, enrolled during active disease. Both conserved end residues are part of each CDR3.

J gene: TRBJ2-1
V gene: TRBV16
CDR3 protein: CASSQSGDEQFF

J gene: TRBJ2-5
V gene: TRBV19
CDR3 protein: CASSITGGQETQYF

J gene: TRBJ2-3
V gene: TRBV11-3
CDR3 protein: CASSSSGRPSTDTQYF

J gene: TRBJ2-3
V gene: TRBV6-5
CDR3 protein: CASTRGSTDTQYF

J gene: TRBJ1-1
V gene: TRBV7-2
CDR3 protein: CASSSFGGTEAFF

J gene: TRBJ1-1
V gene: TRBV7-3
CDR3 protein: CASSLTRGNTEAFF

J gene: TRBJ2-1
V gene: TRBV7-7
CDR3 protein: CASSLVQGVEQFF

J gene: TRBJ1-5
V gene: TRBV6-6
CDR3 protein: CASILQGTGVQPQHF

J gene: TRBJ1-6
V gene: TRBV5-1
CDR3 protein: CASSPRGTGDNSPLHF

J gene: TRBJ1-6
V gene: TRBV3-1/TRBV3-2
CDR3 protein: CASSQVGGVLDSPLHF

J gene: TRBJ1-6
V gene: TRBV6-5
CDR3 protein: CASSVDRGESPLHF

J gene: TRBJ1-6
V gene: TRBV28
CDR3 protein: CASSPDRGPSYNSPLHF

J gene: TRBJ1-6
V gene: TRBV7-9
CDR3 protein: CASSGELKVTGLHF

J gene: TRBJ1-5
V gene: TRBV28
CDR3 protein: CASSLSGQPQHF

J gene: TRBJ1-2
V gene: TRBV6-5
CDR3 protein: CASSTGGAKSGYTF

J gene: TRBJ1-3
V gene: TRBV11-2
CDR3 protein: CASSFDRGYGNTIYF

J gene: TRBJ2-7
V gene: TRBV6-5
CDR3 protein: CAYRDTLYEQYF

J gene: TRBJ2-7
V gene: TRBV5-4
CDR3 protein: CASSIDTYSYEQYF

J gene: TRBJ1-6
V gene: TRBV27
CDR3 protein: CASSLKQGAGFDSPLHF

J gene: TRBJ1-5
V gene: TRBV19
CDR3 protein: CASSMGKQLGGNQPQHF

J gene: TRBJ2-5
V gene: TRBV7-8
CDR3 protein: CASSYGTGQETQYF

J gene: TRBJ2-4
V gene: TRBV27
CDR3 protein: CASSSVLAKNIQYF

J gene: TRBJ1-2
V gene: TRBV10-2
CDR3 protein: CASSALGQGATPRTTIPF

J gene: TRBJ1-1
V gene: TRBV3-1/TRBV3-2
CDR3 protein: CASSQADKNTEAFF

J gene: TRBJ1-1
V gene: TRBV2
CDR3 protein: CASTPRGTVNTEAFF

J gene: TRBJ2-4
V gene: TRBV3-1/TRBV3-2
CDR3 protein: CASSSITEGAKNIQYF

J gene: TRBJ2-1
V gene: TRBV9
CDR3 protein: CASSAPGLAGGGEQFF

J gene: TRBJ2-2
V gene: TRBV7-3
CDR3 protein: CASSLKPDVGATGELFF

J gene: TRBJ2-3
V gene: TRBV5-1
CDR3 protein: CASSLVAQPTDTQYF

J gene: TRBJ1-1
V gene: TRBV6-2/TRBV6-3
CDR3 protein: CASSYSPGQMNTEAFF

J gene: TRBJ1-4
V gene: TRBV5-4
CDR3 protein: CASSLPGQSEKLFF

J gene: TRBJ1-4
V gene: TRBV13
CDR3 protein: CASSRQIYDRVDEKLFF

J gene: TRBJ2-3
V gene: TRBV30
CDR3 protein: CAWSLSGSWLNTQYF

J gene: TRBJ1-3
V gene: TRBV3-1/TRBV3-2
CDR3 protein: CASSQVGVGNTIYF

J gene: TRBJ2-1
V gene: TRBV6-4
CDR3 protein: CASSENSGSYNEQFF

J gene: TRBJ2-5
V gene: TRBV9
CDR3 protein: CASSVEAGIETQYF

J gene: TRBJ1-3
V gene: TRBV2
CDR3 protein: CASISPVGGSGNTIYF

J gene: TRBJ1-5
V gene: TRBV27
CDR3 protein: CASSPSQGASNQPQHF

J gene: TRBJ2-3
V gene: TRBV6-6
CDR3 protein: CASSYRAGGEGDTQYF

J gene: TRBJ2-1
V gene: TRBV29-1
CDR3 protein: CSVRPQGLVNEQFF

J gene: TRBJ2-2
V gene: TRBV19
CDR3 protein: CASSIQSNTGELFF

J gene: TRBJ1-1
V gene: TRBV28
CDR3 protein: CASMLANTEAFF

J gene: TRBJ1-3
V gene: TRBV29-1
CDR3 protein: CSVEIGNTIYF

J gene: TRBJ2-3
V gene: TRBV18
CDR3 protein: CASSSTGFGDTQYF

J gene: TRBJ1-5
V gene: TRBV2
CDR3 protein: CASSDRVLSVRNQPQHF

J gene: TRBJ2-7
V gene: TRBV4-1
CDR3 protein: CASSQEGTAQTYEQYF

J gene: TRBJ1-1
V gene: TRBV6-5
CDR3 protein: CASSYVTGVNTEAFF

J gene: TRBJ1-1
V gene: TRBV2
CDR3 protein: CASSRQGVGVNAEAFF

J gene: TRBJ2-5
V gene: TRBV5-4
CDR3 protein: CASGHSQETQYF

J gene: TRBJ2-3
V gene: TRBV9
CDR3 protein: CASSRTGAGRNTQYF

J gene: TRBJ2-2
V gene: TRBV11-2
CDR3 protein: CASSASGALAGELFF

J gene: TRBJ1-1
V gene: TRBV12-3/TRBV12-4
CDR3 protein: CASSLIGSGDSFF

J gene: TRBJ1-6
V gene: TRBV25-1
CDR3 protein: CASRGQGARSPLHF